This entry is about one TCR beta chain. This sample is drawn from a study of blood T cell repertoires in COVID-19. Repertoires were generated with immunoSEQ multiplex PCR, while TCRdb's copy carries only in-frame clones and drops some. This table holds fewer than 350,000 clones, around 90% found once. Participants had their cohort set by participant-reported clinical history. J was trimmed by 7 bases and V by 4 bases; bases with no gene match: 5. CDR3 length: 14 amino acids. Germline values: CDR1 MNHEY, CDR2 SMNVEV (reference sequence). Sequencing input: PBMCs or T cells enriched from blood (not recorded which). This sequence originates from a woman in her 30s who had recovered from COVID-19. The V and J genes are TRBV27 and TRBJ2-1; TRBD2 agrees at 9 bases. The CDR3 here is CASSSGGRGNEQFF. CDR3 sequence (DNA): TGTGCCAGCAGTTCTGGCGGGAGGGGGAATGAGCAGTTCTTC.